One sample yielded the 3 T cell receptor beta chains listed below, sequenced in a study of CD8 T cells in Susac syndrome. Reverse transcription used about 0.45 to 1 ug RNA and random hexamers. From the immunoSEQ multiplex PCR reads, TCRdb called clonotypes with MiXCR, one entry per CDR3 protein. The sample lists approximately 160,000 distinct CDR3 sequences, around 94% occurring once. Sequencing was done on a sample of CD4+ T cells from PBMCs. These receptors originate from a human donor with multiple sclerosis.

This chain links TRBV9 with TRBJ2-1, with D possibly matching TRBD2 (7 bases). This CDR3 is built from 17 residues. CDR1 is SGDLS, CDR2 YYNGEE, per germline. V lost 3 bases and J 1 base, leaving 17 bases between the germline ends. CDR3 coding DNA: TGTGCCAGCAGCGGTGAGGGCGGGGGCGCTTCCTACAATGAGCAGTTCTTC. Protein: CASSGEGGGASYNEQFF.

The chain recombines TRBV20-1 with TRBJ2-2; weak D call: TRBD1 (6 bases). This CDR3 comprises 16 residues. Germline V lookup: CDR1 DFQATT, CDR2 SNEGSKA (reference sequence). The V end lost 6 bases, the J end lost 6 bases, and 23 bases lay between the germline ends. CDR3 sequence reads: CSAREPIGGSAGELFF. CDR3 nucleotide sequence: TGCAGTGCAAGGGAGCCCATAGGGGGTAGTGCCGGGGAGCTGTTTTTT.

V gene TRBV6-1 combines with J gene TRBJ2-5, with TRBD2 matching 9 bases. This CDR3 spans 14 amino acids. Trimming cost V 3 bases and J 5 bases; bases outside gene matches: 4. In germline, CDR1 is MNHNS, CDR2 SASEGT. CDR3 nucleotide sequence: TGTGCCAGCAGTGAGACTAGCGGTGGGGAGACCCAGTACTTC. It translates to CASSETSGGETQYF.